These 32 T cell receptor beta chains share one sample of origin, sequenced in a study of lymphopenia after photon versus proton radiotherapy. Only in-frame clones appear in the TCRdb table, and some are missing; sequencing was by immunoSEQ multiplex PCR. The table lists 65,000 to 85,000 clones, around 93% of them singletons, with 2% to 2.5% in the top ten. The specimen comprised peripheral blood, sampled from a patient treated with photon-based radiotherapy. These receptors were taken from a woman between 40 and 50 years old with cholangiocarcinoma.

J is TRBJ2-5 and V is TRBV5-1, with TRBD1 identical over 8 bases. Germline-derived CDR1 and CDR2 are SGHRS and YFSETQ. CDR3 length: 16 residues. With 0 bases clipped from V and 1 base from J, the junction kept 5 bases outside the gene matches. CDR3 nucleotide sequence: TGCGCCAGCAGCTTGGGACAGGGGACCCTCCAAGAGACCCAGTACTTC. Protein: CASSLGQGTLQETQYF.

This clone has only one observation. The chain links TRBV4-1 to TRBJ1-1, with 9 bases lining up with TRBD1. CDR3 length equals 21 residues. The V segment lost 3 bases and the J segment 5 bases; nucleotides outside the gene matches: 25. The germline gives CDR1 MGHRA, CDR2 YSYEKL. This chain's CDR3 is CASSHLLPGQGLGGGGTEAFF. In nucleotides, the CDR3 is TGCGCCAGCAGCCACTTACTACCGGGACAGGGTTTAGGTGGGGGGGGAACTGAAGCTTTCTTT.

About this clone: The germline gene is not matched at one end of the junction; a read error may be the cause. The chain couples TRBV7-8 to TRBJ2-7; TRBD2 aligns across 8 bases. The CDR3 sequence is 13 residues long. The germline CDR1 and CDR2 sequences are SGHVS and FQNEAQ. The CDR3 here is CASSIAGPYEQYF. In DNA, the CDR3 is TGTGCCAGCAGCATAGCGGGACCTTACGAGCAGTACTTC.

The rearrangement joins TRBV19 to TRBJ1-5; 7 bases align to TRBD1. V shed 3 bases and J 4 bases; nucleotides not matched to a gene: 9. CDR3 length: 16 amino acids. Germline assignment: CDR1 LNHDA and CDR2 SQIVND (reference sequence). The CDR3, as DNA: TGTGCCAGTAGTATGAATGGCCCGGGACAGAATCAGCCCCAGCATTTT. Amino acid sequence: CASSMNGPGQNQPQHF.

The chain joins TRBV2 to TRBJ1-2; a possible D gene is TRBD1 (5 bases). Germline assignment: CDR1 SNHLY and CDR2 FYNNEI. The CDR3 has 13 residues. V was trimmed by 6 bases and J by 1 base, leaving 9 bases between them. This CDR3 is CASSLTDNYGYTF. The CDR3 coding sequence is TGTGCCAGCAGCTTGACAGATAACTATGGCTACACCTTC.

This chain links TRBV20-1 with TRBJ1-2; D ambiguous. Germline V lookup: CDR1 DFQATT, CDR2 SNEGSKA (reference sequence). This CDR3 has 11 amino acids. The V end was cut by 6 bases, the J end by 4 bases, with 9 bases between. The CDR3, as DNA: TGCAGTGCGCCAGAGAGCTATGGCTACACCTTC. It specifies CSAPESYGYTF.

The V call is TRBV6-5, the J call TRBJ2-7; D is uncertain. The germline V gene has CDR1 MNHEY and CDR2 SVGAGI. The CDR3 covers 10 residues. Trimming removed 8 bases at V and 1 base at J, with 3 bases between. The CDR3 reads CASGSYEQYF. CDR3 DNA sequence: TGTGCCAGCGGTTCCTACGAGCAGTACTTC.

The rearrangement joins TRBV5-1 to TRBJ2-6; D gene unclear. Trimming stripped 0 bases from V and 4 bases from J, with 5 bases between. Germline V lookup: CDR1 SGHRS, CDR2 YFSETQ. The CDR3 runs to 14 residues. For the CDR3, the DNA is TGCGCCAGCAGCTTGGATCCAGGGGCCAACGTCCTGACTTTC. Translated: CASSLDPGANVLTF.

This chain links TRBV19 with TRBJ2-5, with D perhaps TRBD1 (5 bases). Germline V gene sequence: CDR1 LNHDA, CDR2 SQIVND (reference sequence). The CDR3 spans 16 residues. The V end lost 5 bases, the J end lost 0 bases, and 16 bases lay between the germline ends. The CDR3 nucleotides are TGTGCCAGTAGTTCCTCCGACAGCCTGTACCAAGAGACCCAGTACTTC. Translating it yields CASSSSDSLYQETQYF.

The chain carries TRBV6-5 and TRBJ1-1; D ambiguous. The CDR3 covers 16 residues. Germline V gene data show CDR1 as MNHEY and CDR2 as SVGAGI. The germline V and J ends were trimmed by 0 bases and 0 bases, with 11 bases remaining between them. The CDR3 DNA reads TGTGCCAGCAGTTACTCGATTGAGAGGGTGAACACTGAAGCTTTCTTT. Residues: CASSYSIERVNTEAFF.

This clone has just one count. The rearrangement links TRBV29-1 to TRBJ1-2, with D perhaps matching TRBD1 (6 bases). Germline V gene sequence: CDR1 SQVTM, CDR2 ANQGSEA. CDR3 length: 13 amino acids. V was cut by 3 bases and J by 3 bases, with 11 bases left in between. The CDR3 protein is CSVERGLDYGYTF. CDR3 bases: TGCAGCGTTGAGCGGGGGCTTGACTATGGCTACACCTTC.

This clone occurred once. V usage is TRBV5-1 and J usage is TRBJ2-1, with TRBD1 identical over 10 bases. V lost 7 bases to trimming and J lost 10 bases; unmatched junction nucleotides: 14. The CDR3 runs to 15 residues. Germline CDR1 and CDR2: SGHRS and YFSETQ. CDR3 residues: CASELGTGVIGEQFF. CDR3 coding DNA: TGCGCCAGCGAACTCGGGACAGGGGTGATTGGGGAGCAGTTCTTC.

The chain combines TRBV7-2 with TRBJ2-5; weak D call: TRBD1 (8 bases). The V and J ends lost 4 bases and 2 bases respectively, with 11 bases between them. This CDR3 has 14 residues. The germline V gene encodes CDR1 SGHTA and CDR2 FQGNSA. DNA of the CDR3: TGTGCCAGCAGCTCACAGGGGGGGCAAGAGACCCAGTACTTC. Translated, it gives CASSSQGGQETQYF.

The V gene is TRBV10-3, the J gene TRBJ1-3; D is undetermined. The CDR3 runs 11 residues. Germline V CDR1 and CDR2: ENHRY, SYGVKD. Trimming took off 9 bases at V and 4 bases at J, with 7 bases between the two ends. In DNA, the CDR3 is TGTGCCATGAGAGGAGGAAACACCATATATTTT. Translation: CAMRGGNTIYF.

The rearrangement uses TRBV28 and TRBJ2-7; D is ambiguous. The V gene lost 2 bases and the J gene lost 6 bases, with 11 bases spanning the gap. The length of the CDR3 is 13 residues. Germline lookup yields CDR1 MDHEN and CDR2 SYDVKM. CDR3: CASSLGVSSEQYF. The CDR3 nucleotides are TGTGCCAGCAGTTTAGGAGTGAGCTCCGAGCAGTACTTC.

The chain is built from TRBV28 and TRBJ1-1; 7 nucleotides match TRBD1. Per the germline V gene, CDR1 is MDHEN and CDR2 is SYDVKM. The CDR3 loop spans 14 amino acids. Losses at the gene ends were 5 bases for V and 12 bases for J; bases not matched to a gene: 15. Written as DNA, the CDR3 is TGTGCCAGCAGTCCCCCGAGGCCGACAGGGCTACCTTTCTTT. Protein: CASSPPRPTGLPFF.

The chain joins TRBV15 to TRBJ2-1; no clear D gene. The germline V gene has CDR1 LNHNV and CDR2 YYDKDF (reference sequence). Trimming stripped 1 base from V and 8 bases from J, with 6 bases between. This CDR3 spans 12 amino acids. Written as DNA, the CDR3 is TGTGCCACCAGCAGAGCTCGGGATGAGCAGTTCTTC. As protein: CATSRARDEQFF.

The chain combines TRBV28 with TRBJ2-7; D is unclear. Trimming took 11 bases from V and 6 from J, leaving 14 bases between them. The CDR3 is 11 residues long. CDR1 is MDHEN and CDR2 is SYDVKM in the germline V gene. In DNA form, the CDR3 reads TGTGCCTCCAGAAGTCCCGGCGAGCAGTACTTC. It translates to CASRSPGEQYF.

The V gene is TRBV18, the J gene TRBJ2-7; D possibly uses TRBD1 or TRBD2 (5 bases each). Trimming stripped 2 bases from V and 0 bases from J, with 8 bases between. This CDR3 contains 14 residues. CDR1 is KGHSH, CDR2 LQKENI, per germline. The CDR3 nucleotides read TGTGCCAGCTCACCAGGGACGTTCTCCTACGAGCAGTACTTC. This codes for CASSPGTFSYEQYF.

The chain employs TRBV7-9 and TRBJ2-6; D unclear. The V and J ends lost 3 bases and 1 base respectively, with 10 bases between them. Germline V gives CDR1 SEHNR, CDR2 FQNEAQ (reference sequence). There are 16 residues in the CDR3. As DNA, the CDR3 is TGTGCCAGCAGCTTCGCCGTGTCTTCTGGGGCCAACGTCCTGACTTTC. It yields the protein CASSFAVSSGANVLTF.

The DNA for the CDR3 is TGTGCCAGCAGTGAAGGGCGAACACGCGACAATGAGCAGTTCTTC. Its protein product is CASSEGRTRDNEQFF. The chain employs TRBV2 and TRBJ2-1; unclear D gene. Germline V gives CDR1 SNHLY, CDR2 FYNNEI. CDR3 size: 15 residues. Trimming took 1 base from V and 5 from J, leaving 12 bases between them.

The chain is built from TRBV9 and TRBJ2-1, with 9 bases lining up with TRBD1. Per germline, CDR1 SGDLS and CDR2 YYNGEE. CDR3 length equals 17 residues. V lost 0 bases and J lost 8; bases outside the gene matches: 12. The DNA for the CDR3 is TGTGCCAGCAGCGTAGATTTTTTGGGGACAGGGCAGGATGAGCAGTTCTTC. Translating it yields CASSVDFLGTGQDEQFF.

In its sample, this clone was seen a few times. The chain couples TRBV6-5 to TRBJ1-1; D is undetermined. Germline values: CDR1 MNHEY, CDR2 SVGAGI. The CDR3 spans 12 residues. The V and J ends lost 5 bases and 7 bases respectively, with 11 bases between them. CDR3 DNA: TGTGCCAGCAGTCCCCCGGAGGGTGAAGCTTTCTTT. Its protein is CASSPPEGEAFF.

The chain uses TRBV11-2 and TRBJ2-7, with 7 bases lining up with TRBD1. Looked up from germline, CDR1 is SGHAT and CDR2 is FQNNGV. CDR3 size: 13 residues. Unmatched junction bases numbered 4, after V lost 3 bases and J lost 5 bases. The CDR3 nucleotides read TGTGCCAGCAGCTTGACAGGGTCCCACGAGCAGTACTTC. As protein: CASSLTGSHEQYF.

J is TRBJ1-2 and V is TRBV9; D might be TRBD1 (6 bases). The CDR3 is 16 residues long. CDR1 SGDLS and CDR2 YYNGEE come from the germline V gene. V was pared by 3 bases and J by 7 bases, with 22 bases between. The CDR3 DNA sequence: TGTGCCAGCAGCGCTGACCTCCCCAGGGGAATGGGTGGCTACACCTTC. Encoded protein: CASSADLPRGMGGYTF.

The chain is built from TRBV10-1 and TRBJ2-1; 9 bases map to TRBD2. Germline V gene lookup returns CDR1 WNHNN and CDR2 SYGVQD (reference sequence). V lost 4 bases, J lost 7 bases, and 5 bases stayed unmatched. The CDR3 is 14 amino acids. As DNA, the CDR3 is TGCGCCAGCAGTGCGAGCGGGAGGAGGAATGAGCAGTTCTTC. This translates into CASSASGRRNEQFF.

The rearrangement uses TRBV7-3 and TRBJ2-3; no firm D call. CDR3 length equals 13 residues. Trimming removed 5 bases from V and 6 bases from J, with 12 bases in between. Germline V gene data show CDR1 as SGHTA and CDR2 as FQGTGA. The CDR3 is CASSLGYGDTQYF. Here the CDR3 DNA reads TGTGCCAGCAGCCTGGGCTATGGGGATACGCAGTATTTT.

V gene TRBV9 combines with J gene TRBJ2-5, with 11 bases matching TRBD1. The V segment lost 3 bases and the J segment 5 bases; nucleotides outside the gene matches: 6. This CDR3 is built from 15 residues. The germline CDR1 and CDR2 sequences are SGDLS and YYNGEE. CDR3 sequence reads: CASSASGTGGETQYF. Here the CDR3 DNA reads TGTGCCAGCAGCGCTTCCGGGACAGGGGGTGAGACCCAGTACTTC.

The chain combines TRBV11-1 with TRBJ1-1; maybe TRBD1 (5 bases). The CDR3 has 15 residues. Germline CDR1 is SGHAT and CDR2 is FQDESV (reference sequence). Trimming removed 5 bases at V and 1 base at J, with 14 bases between. CDR3 amino acids: CASSLEGASNTEAFF. CDR3 bases: TGTGCCAGCAGCCTAGAAGGGGCCTCGAACACTGAAGCTTTCTTT.

V gene TRBV28 combines with J gene TRBJ1-2; D unclear. The ends were cut back, 5 bases at V and 7 bases at J, with 14 bases in the middle. Germline CDR1 MDHEN, CDR2 SYDVKM. The CDR3 covers 13 residues. This chain's CDR3 is CASSPPMGRGYTF. The CDR3 nucleotides read TGTGCCAGCAGTCCCCCGATGGGTCGTGGCTACACCTTC.

CDR3 region: CASSLNTGNTIYF. CDR3 coding DNA: TGTGCCAGCAGCTTAAACACTGGAAACACCATATATTTT. The chain joins TRBV7-6 to TRBJ1-3; D unresolved. Trimming removed 2 bases at V and 2 bases at J, with 4 bases between. This CDR3 contains 13 residues. Germline values: CDR1 SGHVS, CDR2 FNYEAQ.

The rearrangement uses TRBV5-1 and TRBJ1-1; TRBD1 might be the D (6 bases). V was cut by 0 bases and J by 4 bases, with 19 bases left in between. Germline values: CDR1 SGHRS, CDR2 YFSETQ. This CDR3 region has 17 residues. In DNA, the CDR3 is TGCGCCAGCAGCTTGGCGGTCAACCCCCAAGGGGGCACTGAAGCTTTCTTT. It codes for CASSLAVNPQGGTEAFF. Drawing the rest from reference TRBV5-1 and TRBJ1-1, the complete variable domain is KAGVTQTPRYLIKTRGQQVTLSCSPISGHRSVSWYQQTPGQGLQFLFEYFSETQRNKGNFPGRFSGRQFSNSRSEMNVSTLELGDSALYLCASSLAVNPQGGTEAFFGQGTRLTVV.